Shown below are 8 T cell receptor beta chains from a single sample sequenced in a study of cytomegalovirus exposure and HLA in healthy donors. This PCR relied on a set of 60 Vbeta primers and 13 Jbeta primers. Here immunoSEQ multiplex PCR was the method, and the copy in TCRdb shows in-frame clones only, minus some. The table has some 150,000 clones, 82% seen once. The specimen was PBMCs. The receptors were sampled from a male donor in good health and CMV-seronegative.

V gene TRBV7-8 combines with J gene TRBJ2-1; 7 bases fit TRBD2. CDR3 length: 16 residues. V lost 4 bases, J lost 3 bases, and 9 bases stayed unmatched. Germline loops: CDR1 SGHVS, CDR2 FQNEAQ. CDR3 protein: CASSSVPGGGYNEQFF. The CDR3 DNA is TGTGCCAGCAGCTCGGTTCCGGGCGGGGGCTACAATGAGCAGTTCTTC.

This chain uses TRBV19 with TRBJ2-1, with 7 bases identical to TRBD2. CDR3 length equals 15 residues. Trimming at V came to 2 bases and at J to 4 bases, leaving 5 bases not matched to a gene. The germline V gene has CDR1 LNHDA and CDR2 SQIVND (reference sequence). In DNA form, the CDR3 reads TGTGCCAGTAGTATATCGCTAGCGGTATACAATGAGCAGTTCTTC. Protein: CASSISLAVYNEQFF.

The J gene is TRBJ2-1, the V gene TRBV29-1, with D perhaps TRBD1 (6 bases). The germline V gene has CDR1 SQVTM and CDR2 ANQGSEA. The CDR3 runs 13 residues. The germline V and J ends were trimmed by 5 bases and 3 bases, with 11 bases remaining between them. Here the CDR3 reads CSVLRGHYNEQFF. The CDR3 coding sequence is TGCAGCGTTCTCAGGGGCCACTACAATGAGCAGTTCTTC.

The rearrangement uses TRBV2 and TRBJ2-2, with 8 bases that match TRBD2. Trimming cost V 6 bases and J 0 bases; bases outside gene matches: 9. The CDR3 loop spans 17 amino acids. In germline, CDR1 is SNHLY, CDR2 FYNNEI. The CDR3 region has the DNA TGTGCCAGCAGGATTACTAGCGGACTAACGAACACCGGGGAGCTGTTTTTT. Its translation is CASRITSGLTNTGELFF.

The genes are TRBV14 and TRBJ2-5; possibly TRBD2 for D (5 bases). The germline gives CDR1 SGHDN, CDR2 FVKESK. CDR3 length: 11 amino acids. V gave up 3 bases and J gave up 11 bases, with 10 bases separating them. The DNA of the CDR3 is TGTGCCAGCAGCCACGAGGGAGAGCAGTACTTC. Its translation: CASSHEGEQYF.

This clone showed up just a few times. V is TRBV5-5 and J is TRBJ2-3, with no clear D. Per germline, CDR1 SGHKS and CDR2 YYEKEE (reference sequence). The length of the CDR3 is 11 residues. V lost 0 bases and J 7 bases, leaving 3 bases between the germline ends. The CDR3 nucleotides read TGTGCCAGCAGCTTGGGTAATACGCAGTATTTT. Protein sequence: CASSLGNTQYF.

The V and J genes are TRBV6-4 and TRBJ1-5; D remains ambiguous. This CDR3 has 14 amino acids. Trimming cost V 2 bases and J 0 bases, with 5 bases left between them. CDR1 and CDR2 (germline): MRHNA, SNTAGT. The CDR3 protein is CASSDEYSNQPQHF. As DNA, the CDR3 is TGTGCCAGCAGTGACGAGTATAGCAATCAGCCCCAGCATTTT.

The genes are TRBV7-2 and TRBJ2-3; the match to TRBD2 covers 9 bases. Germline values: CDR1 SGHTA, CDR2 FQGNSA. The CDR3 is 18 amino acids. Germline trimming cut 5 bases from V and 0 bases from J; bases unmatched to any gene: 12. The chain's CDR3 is CASSLDWSSGVSTDTQYF. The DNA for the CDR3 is TGTGCCAGCAGCCTAGACTGGTCTAGCGGGGTTAGCACAGATACGCAGTATTTT.